This T cell receptor beta chain stems from a study of shared clonotypes between healthy human individuals. Overall study results and limits: Investigators expected sequencing depth to affect clonotype sharing among donors.

Deep-level assay runs were performed. Every subset's genomic DNA went evenly onto several immunoSEQ plates. TCRdb's copy holds only in-frame clones and misses some; the assay was immunoSEQ multiplex PCR. This table has some 2,000,000 clones, approximately 95% appearing once. Note on this clone: Its antigen is undetermined.

Trimming removed 1 base at V and 7 bases at J, with 16 bases between. Per germline, CDR1 SNHLY and CDR2 FYNNEI. The CDR3 contains 15 residues. The chain joins TRBV2 to TRBJ1-1; D remains unclear. The sequenced sample consisted of naive CD4+ T cells sorted from blood. Stated subset: CD45RA+ positively selected. The sequence derives from a man aged 18 to 29 in good health. The CDR3 spells CASSEDHTAAREAFF. CDR3 sequence (DNA): TGTGCCAGCAGTGAAGACCACACGGCAGCCCGTGAAGCTTTCTTT.